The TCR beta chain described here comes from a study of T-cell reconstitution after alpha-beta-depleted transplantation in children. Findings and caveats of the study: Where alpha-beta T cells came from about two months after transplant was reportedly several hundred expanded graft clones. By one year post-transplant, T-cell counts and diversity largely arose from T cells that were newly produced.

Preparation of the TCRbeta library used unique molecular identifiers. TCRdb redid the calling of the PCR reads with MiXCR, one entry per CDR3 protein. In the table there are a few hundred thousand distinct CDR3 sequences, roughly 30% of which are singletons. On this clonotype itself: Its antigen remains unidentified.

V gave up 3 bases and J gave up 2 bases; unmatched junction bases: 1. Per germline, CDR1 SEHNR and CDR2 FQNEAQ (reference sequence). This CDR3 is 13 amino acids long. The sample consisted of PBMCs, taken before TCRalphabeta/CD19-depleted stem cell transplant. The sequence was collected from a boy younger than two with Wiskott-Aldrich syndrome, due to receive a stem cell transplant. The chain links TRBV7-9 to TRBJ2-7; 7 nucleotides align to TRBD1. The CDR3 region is CASSFGQAYEQYF. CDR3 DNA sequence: TGTGCCAGCAGCTTCGGACAGGCCTACGAGCAGTACTTC.